The T cell receptor beta chain under discussion was sequenced for a study of cytomegalovirus exposure and HLA in healthy donors. Study as a whole: About 80 million unique TCRs from HLA-typed donors made up an early data release. Overall study results and limits: Previously analyzed data showed that most TCR beta V segments were productive at a frequency of about 87% or about 30%. Presence/absence analyses rested on an assumption that sequencing depth was roughly uniform across donors.

As regards this clone: Its antigen is as yet unknown.

13 Jbeta primers and 60 Vbeta primers were used for the PCR. Methods used by the authors: A later analysis tallied approximately 80 million unique TCR beta chains, roughly 11 million of them shared. Libraries were prepared by immunoSEQ multiplex PCR; TCRdb keeps only in-frame clonotypes and omits some of them. That table furnishes V, J and clone size, whereas the DNA furnished D and trimming. The sample records about 130,000 clones, 75% to 85% being singletons. The CDR3 length is 15 residues. Germline V gene data show CDR1 as LNHDA and CDR2 as SQIVND (reference sequence). The germline V and J ends were trimmed by 11 bases and 4 bases, with 20 bases remaining between them.

The sequenced material came from PBMCs. This clonotype was obtained from a woman aged 18-30 years in good health and CMV-seropositive. The V call is TRBV19, the J call TRBJ2-2; possible D gene TRBD1, 6 bases. CDR3 amino acids: CASKVQGRSTGELFF. The CDR3, as DNA: TGTGCCTCCAAGGTACAGGGCCGAAGCACCGGGGAGCTGTTTTTT.